Listed here are 24 T cell receptor beta chains from one sample, sequenced in a study of Ad26.COV2.S vaccination and SARS-CoV-2 variants. Treatment of the sample: around 19 received Ad26.COV2.S at low or high dose, single or two shots; roughly five received placebo; per-sample allocation not given. Each sample was drawn 63 days after the first injection (of vaccine or placebo). The data were produced by immunoSEQ multiplex PCR, yet TCRdb's version contains in-frame clones alone and is incomplete. In the table there are more than 300,000 clones, around four fifths of which are singletons. This specimen consisted of peripheral blood, obtained in a trial of Ad26.COV2.S vaccine versus placebo. The source is a person aged 18 to 65 who received the Ad26.COV2.S COVID-19 vaccine or a placebo.

CDR3 sequence reads: CAPGAARFSYEQYF. The CDR3 nucleotides are TGTGCCCCCGGGGCGGCCCGGTTTTCCTACGAGCAGTACTTC. The rearrangement links TRBV5-4 to TRBJ2-7; D is perhaps TRBD1 or TRBD2 (5 bases each). This CDR3 has 14 residues. CDR1 SGHNT and CDR2 YYREEE come from the germline V gene (reference sequence). V gave up 10 bases and J gave up 1 base, with 18 bases separating them.

This chain links TRBV3-1 (or the pseudogene TRBV3-2) with TRBJ2-2; unclear D gene. V was pared by 3 bases and J by 6 bases, with 8 bases between. CDR1 is LGHDT and CDR2 is YNNKEL in the germline V gene (reference sequence). The CDR3 consists of 13 residues. The CDR3 sequence is CASSHLNSGELFF. The CDR3, as DNA: TGTGCCAGCAGCCACTTGAATTCCGGGGAGCTGTTTTTT.

The chain couples TRBV10-3 to TRBJ2-2; D is unresolved. Per germline, CDR1 ENHRY and CDR2 SYGVKD. The ends were cut back, 6 bases at V and 1 base at J, with 3 bases in the middle. The CDR3 loop spans 12 amino acids. The CDR3 here is CAIRGNTGELFF. The CDR3 DNA is TGTGCCATCAGGGGGAACACCGGGGAGCTGTTTTTT.

The chain joins TRBV4-1 to TRBJ2-3; D is perhaps TRBD1 or TRBD2 (5 bases each). CDR3 length: 16 residues. The germline V gene has CDR1 MGHRA and CDR2 YSYEKL. Trimming removed 6 bases at V and 0 bases at J, with 16 bases between. In nucleotides, the CDR3 is TGCGCCAGCAGTGGGGACGGCTTTCTTAGCACAGATACGCAGTATTTT. Translation: CASSGDGFLSTDTQYF.

This clone is a singleton in its sample. This chain joins TRBV5-8 and TRBJ1-2; unclear D gene. The ends were cut back, 0 bases at V and 4 bases at J, with 16 bases in the middle. From germline, CDR1 is SGHTS and CDR2 YDEGEE. CDR3 length: 16 amino acids. CDR3 in DNA: TGTGCCAGCAGCTTGGTTGGCGCAGGCCACGGCTATGGCTACACCTTC. Translating gives CASSLVGAGHGYGYTF.

J is TRBJ1-5 and V is TRBV6-1; maybe TRBD1 (6 bases). The CDR3 covers 14 residues. V was clipped by 5 bases and J by 5 bases, with 13 bases between them. Looked up from germline, CDR1 is MNHNS and CDR2 is SASEGT. The CDR3 sequence: CASSSNRAHQPQHF. CDR3 nucleotides: TGTGCCAGCAGTTCGAACAGGGCCCATCAGCCCCAGCATTTT.

The chain joins TRBV7-9 to TRBJ2-6; D gene ambiguous. The germline V and J ends were trimmed by 1 base and 3 bases, with 1 base remaining between them. Germline CDR1 and CDR2: SEHNR and FQNEAQ (reference sequence). This CDR3 region has 13 residues. This chain's CDR3 is CASSLGGANVLTF. CDR3 DNA sequence: TGTGCCAGCAGCTTAGGTGGGGCCAACGTCCTGACTTTC.

As concerns this clone: The junction departs from germline at one end; a sequencing error may be responsible. Other DNA sequences within the sample encode an identical CDR3. The V gene is TRBV4-1, the J gene TRBJ1-2; D is unresolved. The germline V gene has CDR1 MGHRA and CDR2 YSYEKL. The CDR3 covers 13 residues. Here the CDR3 DNA reads TGCGCCAGCAGTCAAGGACTAAACTATGGCTACACCTTC. This encodes CASSQGLNYGYTF.

This clone turned up a few times. Its ends do not fully match the called genes, so a read error is possible. The CDR3 DNA sequence: TGTGCCAGCAGCTTAGCTAGCGGGGGCCAAGAGATCCAGTACTTC. The encoded protein is CASSLASGGQEIQYF. The chain recombines TRBV7-9 with TRBJ2-5; TRBD2 matches 9 bases. In germline, CDR1 is SEHNR, CDR2 FQNEAQ (reference sequence). There are 15 residues in the CDR3.

The chain joins TRBV24-1 to TRBJ2-5, with D perhaps matching TRBD2 (6 bases). The length of the CDR3 is 17 residues. Between the trimmed V and J ends, which lost 5 bases and 0 bases, there was a span of 18 bases. Germline loops: CDR1 KGHDR, CDR2 SFDVKD. CDR3: CATSGEKAGRYQETQYF. The CDR3, as DNA: TGTGCCACCAGTGGAGAGAAAGCGGGCCGTTACCAAGAGACCCAGTACTTC.

The rearrangement joins TRBV28 to TRBJ2-2; 8 bases match TRBD2. V was clipped by 3 bases and J by 7 bases; unmatched bases: 7. Looked up from germline, CDR1 is MDHEN and CDR2 is SYDVKM. This CDR3 is built from 15 residues. As DNA, the CDR3 is TGTGCCAGCAGTTTCGGTAGCGGGGTTGTCGGGGAGCTGTTTTTT. Translated: CASSFGSGVVGELFF. Combining the CDR3 with reference TRBV28 and TRBJ2-2 gives the whole variable domain DVKVTQSSRYLVKRTGEKVFLECVQDMDHENMFWYRQDPGLGLRLIYFSYDVKMKEKGDIPEGYSVSREKKERFSLILESASTNQTSMYLCASSFGSGVVGELFFGEGSRLTVL.

The chain has TRBV21-1 and TRBJ2-2. TRBV21-1 is a known pseudogene. This CDR3 comprises 17 residues. The CDR3 DNA is TGTGCCAGCAGTCGAAAGGGCAGAATCTCGAACACCGGGGAGCTGTTTTTT. It is translated as CASSRKGRISNTGELFF.

This sequence joins TRBV6-2 or TRBV6-3 and TRBJ2-7; no clear D. The CDR3 is 13 amino acids. With 3 bases removed from V and 0 bases from J, the gap between germline ends came to 6 bases. Germline CDR1 is MNHEY and CDR2 is SVGEGT. The CDR3 nucleotides are TGTGCCAGCAGTTATCAGTCCTCCTACGAGCAGTACTTC. This gives the protein CASSYQSSYEQYF.

V usage is TRBV7-9 and J usage is TRBJ1-4; D not resolved. Germline loops: CDR1 SEHNR, CDR2 FQNEAQ (reference sequence). The CDR3 has 13 residues. V was clipped by 5 bases and J by 5 bases, with 9 bases between them. The CDR3 DNA reads as TGTGCCAGCAGCAACCAAGGAAATGAAAAACTGTTTTTT. Translated: CASSNQGNEKLFF.

The chain couples TRBV9 to TRBJ1-3; a weak D match, TRBD1 (6 bases). Per the germline V gene, CDR1 is SGDLS and CDR2 is YYNGEE. Trimming removed 0 bases from V and 2 bases from J, with 9 bases in between. The CDR3 length is 15 residues. CDR3 amino acids: CASSVAGDPGNTIYF. In DNA form, the CDR3 reads TGTGCCAGCAGCGTAGCAGGGGATCCTGGAAACACCATATATTTT.

The chain recombines TRBV28 with TRBJ1-4; D remains unclear. Trimming stripped 3 bases from V and 9 bases from J, with 11 bases between. The germline gives CDR1 MDHEN, CDR2 SYDVKM. This CDR3 has 13 amino acids. CDR3 DNA: TGTGCCAGCAGTTTCGGCGGAGTTCAAAAACTGTTTTTT. As protein: CASSFGGVQKLFF.

This chain joins TRBV28 and TRBJ1-2; no clear D. CDR1 is MDHEN, CDR2 SYDVKM, per germline. Trimming took off 3 bases at V and 6 bases at J, with 23 bases between the two ends. This CDR3 spans 17 amino acids. CDR3 nucleotide sequence: TGTGCCAGCAGTTTGTATAACGGGCCGTCGTCATTCGATGGCTACACCTTC. Its protein is CASSLYNGPSSFDGYTF.

The CDR3 is CASKGDQDEQYF. The CDR3 region has the DNA TGTGCCAGCAAGGGAGACCAGGACGAGCAGTACTTC. This chain connects TRBV2 to TRBJ2-7; perhaps TRBD2 as D (5 bases). This CDR3 has 12 residues. CDR1 is SNHLY and CDR2 is FYNNEI in the germline V gene. Trimming removed 7 bases at V and 5 bases at J, with 12 bases between.

The rearrangement joins TRBV5-4 to TRBJ2-3; possible D gene TRBD1, 5 bases. CDR3 length equals 16 residues. Between the trimmed V and J ends, which lost 4 bases and 0 bases, there was a span of 15 bases. Germline lookup yields CDR1 SGHNT and CDR2 YYREEE (reference sequence). CDR3 loop: CASSPLTRQSTDTQYF. The CDR3 nucleotides read TGTGCCAGCAGCCCACTGACACGACAGAGCACAGATACGCAGTATTTT.

The chain combines TRBV21-1 with TRBJ2-7; TRBD1 is taken as the D call from the table, unchecked against the DNA. TRBV21-1 is marked as a pseudogene. This CDR3 is 14 amino acids long. CDR3 sequence: CANLNQGKVHEQYF. CDR3 DNA: TGTGCCAACCTGAATCAGGGGAAGGTCCACGAGCAGTACTTC.

This clone was detected only a few times. This chain joins TRBV7-2 and TRBJ1-4, with D perhaps matching TRBD1 (6 bases). Germline loops: CDR1 SGHTA, CDR2 FQGNSA. This CDR3 has 13 residues. Deletions cut 4 bases from V and 7 bases from J, with 10 bases between. The CDR3 DNA reads TGTGCCAGCAGCTCAGGGGAGAGTGAAAAACTGTTTTTT. This sequence encodes CASSSGESEKLFF.

CDR3 nucleotides: TGTGCCAGCAGCTTAAGGGGGGCTGAAGCTTTCTTT. Protein: CASSLRGAEAFF. The chain combines TRBV7-9 with TRBJ1-1, with D tentatively TRBD1 (6 bases). The germline gives CDR1 SEHNR, CDR2 FQNEAQ (reference sequence). Trimming cost V 2 bases and J 6 bases, with 7 bases left between them. CDR3 length: 12 residues. The full variable domain, with the rest looked up from reference TRBV7-9 and TRBJ1-1, is DTGVSQNPRHKITKRGQNVTFRCDPISEHNRLYWYRQTLGQGPEFLTYFQNEAQLEKSRLLSDRFSAERPKGSFSTLEIQRTEQGDSAMYLCASSLRGAEAFFGQGTRLTVV.

This clone occurred a few times. The chain couples TRBV10-3 to TRBJ1-6; TRBD1 matches at 7 bases. CDR1 and CDR2 from the germline V gene are ENHRY and SYGVKD. Germline trimming cut 6 bases from V and 6 bases from J; bases unmatched to any gene: 5. The CDR3 extends over 14 amino acids. CDR3 DNA sequence: TGTGCCATCAGCCCGGGACAGCTTAATTCACCCCTCCACTTT. It codes for CAISPGQLNSPLHF.

This chain's CDR3 is CASSLVTGMRNEQFF. In DNA, the CDR3 is TGTGCCAGCAGCCTCGTGACAGGGATGCGGAATGAGCAGTTCTTC. V gene TRBV7-2 combines with J gene TRBJ2-1, with TRBD1 matching over 7 bases. Germline CDR1 and CDR2: SGHTA and FQGNSA. The CDR3 spans 15 residues. With V trimmed by 5 bases and J by 7 bases, 11 bases remained unmatched.